The 22 T cell receptor beta chains listed next were all sequenced from one sample in a study of blood T cell repertoires in COVID-19. Data came from immunoSEQ multiplex PCR; TCRdb stores just in-frame clones and leaves some out. The sample lists 250,000 to 350,000 clones, about nine tenths occurring once. Source material: peripheral blood. The origin of the receptors is a man between 18 and 29 years old with active or convalescent COVID-19.

V and J are TRBV7-2 and TRBJ2-1; 7 nucleotides line up with TRBD1. V was pared by 6 bases and J by 0 bases, with 8 bases of the junction left unmatched. The CDR3 has 16 amino acids. Germline loops: CDR1 SGHTA, CDR2 FQGNSA. The CDR3 DNA reads as TGTGCCAGCAGGACAGGGTCCCACTACTCCTACAATGAGCAGTTCTTC. Translation gives CASRTGSHYSYNEQFF.

J is TRBJ2-3 and V is TRBV9; 7 positions match TRBD2. Germline V lookup: CDR1 SGDLS, CDR2 YYNGEE. J was trimmed by 2 bases and V by 4 bases; bases with no gene match: 13. This CDR3 spans 17 amino acids. For the CDR3, the DNA is TGTGCCAGCAGCTCAACGATGGGCGGGGGTATCACAGATACGCAGTATTTT. Amino acid sequence: CASSSTMGGGITDTQYF.

V is TRBV2 and J is TRBJ1-4; TRBD1 is a possible D gene (6 bases). The germline CDR1 and CDR2 sequences are SNHLY and FYNNEI. The length of the CDR3 is 16 residues. The V end was cut by 4 bases, the J end by 5 bases, with 17 bases between. CDR3 in amino acids: CASSGASRQGNEKLFF. The CDR3 DNA sequence: TGTGCCAGCAGTGGGGCTAGTCGGCAGGGGAATGAAAAACTGTTTTTT.

V and J are TRBV5-6 and TRBJ2-7; D is ambiguous. Trimming shortened V by 4 bases and J by 3 bases, and 11 bases separated the two germline ends. Germline loops: CDR1 SGHDT, CDR2 YYEEEE. This CDR3 spans 13 amino acids. The CDR3, as DNA: TGTGCCAGCAGCGTGGACGGAGACTACGAGCAGTACTTC. Translated: CASSVDGDYEQYF.

The rearrangement joins TRBV11-2 to TRBJ1-2, with TRBD1 identical over 7 bases. In germline, CDR1 is SGHAT, CDR2 FQNNGV. The CDR3 consists of 14 residues. Germline trimming cut 5 bases from V and 3 bases from J; bases unmatched to any gene: 6. The CDR3: CASSTDRADYGYTF. The CDR3 region has the DNA TGTGCCAGCAGCACAGACAGGGCGGACTATGGCTACACCTTC. The full variable domain, rest sourced from reference TRBV11-2 and TRBJ1-2, is EAGVAQSPRYKIIEKRQSVAFWCNPISGHATLYWYQQILGQGPKLLIQFQNNGVVDDSQLPKDRFSAERLKGVDSTLKIQPAKLEDSAVYLCASSTDRADYGYTFGSGTRLTVV.

This chain uses TRBV5-4 with TRBJ2-2; D may be TRBD2 (5 bases). Trimming left V 3 bases short and J 7 bases short, with 16 bases between. The CDR3 is 15 amino acids. Germline V gene sequence: CDR1 SGHNT, CDR2 YYREEE (reference sequence). The CDR3 DNA sequence: TGTGCCAGCAGCTCCGGGAAAACTGGGGTCGGGGAGCTGTTTTTT. It encodes CASSSGKTGVGELFF.

This chain joins TRBV5-1 and TRBJ2-7; D might be TRBD1 (5 bases). CDR3 size: 14 residues. CDR1 is SGHRS and CDR2 is YFSETQ in the germline V gene. V lost 1 base and J 5 bases, leaving 13 bases between the germline ends. CDR3: CASSLRQGRDEQYF. In DNA, the CDR3 is TGCGCCAGCAGCTTGCGGCAGGGCCGGGACGAGCAGTACTTC.

V usage is TRBV12-3 or TRBV12-4 and J usage is TRBJ1-6, with D possibly TRBD1 on 6 matching bases. V dropped 6 bases and J dropped 10 bases, with 13 bases sitting between them. The CDR3 loop spans 13 amino acids. CDR3: CASSHRVGSPLHF. CDR3 nucleotide sequence: TGTGCCAGCAGCCACAGGGTAGGGTCACCCCTCCACTTT.

The rearrangement uses TRBV27 and TRBJ1-5, with 8 nucleotides matching TRBD1. Germline assignment: CDR1 MNHEY and CDR2 SMNVEV (reference sequence). With 3 bases clipped from V and 7 bases from J, the junction kept 2 bases outside the gene matches. The CDR3 runs 13 residues. This chain's CDR3 is CASSLTGEQPQHF. In DNA form, the CDR3 reads TGTGCCAGCAGTTTGACAGGGGAACAGCCCCAGCATTTT.

The J gene is TRBJ1-2, the V gene TRBV7-2, with TRBD1 matching over 7 bases. Per the germline V gene, CDR1 is SGHTA and CDR2 is FQGNSA. V shed 2 bases and J 2 bases; nucleotides not matched to a gene: 5. CDR3 length: 15 amino acids. The CDR3 bases are TGTGCCAGCAGCTTAACCCAGACAGGGAACTATGGCTACACCTTC. Its translation: CASSLTQTGNYGYTF.

The V gene is TRBV28, the J gene TRBJ1-5; TRBD1 aligns across 7 bases. With V trimmed by 5 bases and J by 0 bases, 10 bases remained unmatched. CDR3 size: 17 residues. Germline V CDR1 and CDR2: MDHEN, SYDVKM. As DNA, the CDR3 is TGTGCCAGCAGTCCAGAGACAGGGCTAAATAGCAATCAGCCCCAGCATTTT. Translation gives CASSPETGLNSNQPQHF. Together with reference TRBV28 and TRBJ1-5, the CDR3 gives the full variable domain: DVKVTQSSRYLVKRTGEKVFLECVQDMDHENMFWYRQDPGLGLRLIYFSYDVKMKEKGDIPEGYSVSREKKERFSLILESASTNQTSMYLCASSPETGLNSNQPQHFGDGTRLSIL.

The chain uses TRBV3-1 (or the pseudogene TRBV3-2) and TRBJ2-7; 11 bases are shared with TRBD1. The CDR3 has 13 amino acids. Germline CDR1 LGHDT, CDR2 YNNKEL (reference sequence). The V and J ends lost 3 bases and 6 bases, in that order; junction bases with no gene match: 1. CDR3 nucleotide sequence: TGTGCCAGCAGCCATGGGACAGGGGGCGAGCAGTACTTC. Residues: CASSHGTGGEQYF.

V is TRBV28 and J is TRBJ2-1; 14 bases align to TRBD2. Losses at the gene ends were 4 bases for V and 8 bases for J; bases not matched to a gene: 4. This CDR3 has 15 residues. From germline, CDR1 is MDHEN and CDR2 SYDVKM. CDR3 sequence reads: CASSYGLAGGHEQFF. DNA for the CDR3: TGTGCCAGCAGTTACGGACTAGCGGGAGGACATGAGCAGTTCTTC.

This chain links TRBV21-1 with TRBJ1-6; the tabulated D call, TRBD1, remains unverified against the DNA. TRBV21-1 is classified as a pseudogene. The length of the CDR3 is 15 residues. In DNA, the CDR3 is TGTGCCAGCAGCAAAGCGGGACAGGGGTGTTCACCCCTCCACTTT. Protein sequence: CASSKAGQGCSPLHF.

This chain connects TRBV3-1 (or the pseudogene TRBV3-2) to TRBJ2-7; TRBD1 matches 8 bases. This CDR3 spans 15 amino acids. Germline values: CDR1 LGHDT, CDR2 YNNKEL (reference sequence). The V and J ends lost 4 bases and 3 bases, in that order; junction bases with no gene match: 8. CDR3 bases: TGTGCCAGCAGCCCCCGGACAGGGTTAAGCTACGAGCAGTACTTC. It codes for CASSPRTGLSYEQYF.

This chain connects TRBV3-1 (or the pseudogene TRBV3-2) to TRBJ1-5, with D unresolved. V was pared by 5 bases and J by 7 bases, with 12 bases between. From germline, CDR1 is LGHDT and CDR2 YNNKEL (reference sequence). This CDR3 comprises 13 residues. The CDR3 bases are TGTGCCAGCAGCGGCAATGGGAGACAGCCCCAGCATTTT. As protein: CASSGNGRQPQHF.

The chain is built from TRBV24-1 and TRBJ2-3; 8 bases line up with TRBD2. V lost 4 bases, J lost 5 bases, and 7 bases stayed unmatched. The CDR3 sequence is 15 residues long. CDR1 is KGHDR and CDR2 is SFDVKD in the germline V gene. Here the CDR3 DNA reads TGTGCCACCAGTGAACCGCGGGAGGCCGGAGATACGCAGTATTTT. This gives the protein CATSEPREAGDTQYF.

The J gene is TRBJ1-2, the V gene TRBV27, with TRBD1 as a possible D gene (6 bases). The CDR3 length is 13 residues. The V gene's germline CDR1 is MNHEY and CDR2 SMNVEV (reference sequence). V gave up 0 bases and J gave up 6 bases, with 8 bases separating them. Here the CDR3 DNA reads TGTGCCAGCAGTTTATCAGGGGGACATGGCTACACCTTC. Amino acid sequence: CASSLSGGHGYTF.

The V and J genes are TRBV7-2 and TRBJ2-1, with 11 bases aligning to TRBD2. V shed 1 base, J shed 5 bases, and the junction held 4 bases outside the gene matches. The CDR3 is 16 residues long. Looked up from germline, CDR1 is SGHTA and CDR2 is FQGNSA. CDR3 sequence reads: CASSLGISGGDNEQFF. CDR3 DNA: TGTGCCAGCAGCTTAGGGATTAGCGGGGGGGACAATGAGCAGTTCTTC.

The chain links TRBV5-1 to TRBJ2-3; 13 positions match TRBD2. Looked up from germline, CDR1 is SGHRS and CDR2 is YFSETQ. There are 18 residues in the CDR3. V shed 3 bases, J shed 2 bases, and the junction held 9 bases outside the gene matches. The CDR3 region is CASSSRTSGSVNTDTQYF. The CDR3 bases are TGCGCCAGCAGCTCGAGGACTAGCGGGAGCGTCAACACAGATACGCAGTATTTT.

The chain employs TRBV28 and TRBJ2-3; TRBD1 matches at 9 bases. With V trimmed by 7 bases and J by 1 base, 12 bases remained unmatched. This CDR3 has 17 amino acids. The germline CDR1 and CDR2 sequences are MDHEN and SYDVKM. CDR3 amino acids: CASTPLQGAPGTDTQYF. In DNA, the CDR3 is TGTGCCAGCACCCCATTACAGGGGGCGCCGGGCACAGATACGCAGTATTTT.

About this clone itself: Other nucleotide sequences in the sample specify the same CDR3. The chain recombines TRBV27 with TRBJ2-7; no definite D call. This CDR3 contains 13 residues. V was clipped by 0 bases and J by 3 bases, with 6 bases between them. Germline values: CDR1 MNHEY, CDR2 SMNVEV (reference sequence). The CDR3 sequence: CASSLSSVYEQYF. CDR3 bases: TGTGCCAGCAGTTTATCATCGGTCTACGAGCAGTACTTC.